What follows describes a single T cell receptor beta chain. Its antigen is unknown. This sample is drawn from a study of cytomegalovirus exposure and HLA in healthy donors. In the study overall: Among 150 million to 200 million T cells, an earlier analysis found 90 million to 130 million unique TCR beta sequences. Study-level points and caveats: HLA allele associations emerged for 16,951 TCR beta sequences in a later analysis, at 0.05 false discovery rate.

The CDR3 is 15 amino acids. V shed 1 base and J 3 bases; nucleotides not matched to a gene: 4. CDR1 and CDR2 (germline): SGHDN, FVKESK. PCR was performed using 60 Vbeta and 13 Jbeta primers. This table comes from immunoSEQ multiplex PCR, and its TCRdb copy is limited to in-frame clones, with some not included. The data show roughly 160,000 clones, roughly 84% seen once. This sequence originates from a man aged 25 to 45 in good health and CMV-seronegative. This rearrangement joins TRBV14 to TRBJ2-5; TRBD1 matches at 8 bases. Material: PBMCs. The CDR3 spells CASSQGYRGKETQYF. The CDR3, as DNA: TGTGCCAGCAGCCAAGGTTACAGGGGGAAAGAGACCCAGTACTTC.